This T cell receptor beta chain was recorded in a study of OX40 agonist ivuxolimab in advanced cancers. Study at large: Dose-escalation patients were diagnosed with hepatocellular carcinoma, melanoma, renal cell cancer or head and neck cancer. Patients were approximately 80% male with ages about 23 to 79, mean about 54.

With regard to this clone: Its antigen is unidentified.

Study results and caveats: Relative to CD4+, CD8+ T cells held more expanded clones on average.

Clones were sequenced by immunoSEQ multiplex PCR, and TCRdb holds only the in-frame ones, with some missing. The table lists about 70,000 clones, 88% of them singletons, with approximately 2.5% in the top ten. This CDR3 spans 14 amino acids. Germline-derived CDR1 and CDR2 are LNHNV and YYDKDF (reference sequence). V lost 1 base to trimming and J lost 9 bases, with 10 bases between them. The chain is built from TRBV15 and TRBJ1-6; unclear D gene. This specimen consisted of CD4+ or CD8+ T cells sorted from blood, obtained in a trial of the OX40 agonist ivuxolimab. This sequence was found in an adult with an advanced solid tumor such as melanoma, head and neck, liver or kidney cancer. The CDR3 DNA is TGTGCCACCAGCAGAGCTAACCCCTCTTCACCCCTCCACTTT. Amino acids: CATSRANPSSPLHF.